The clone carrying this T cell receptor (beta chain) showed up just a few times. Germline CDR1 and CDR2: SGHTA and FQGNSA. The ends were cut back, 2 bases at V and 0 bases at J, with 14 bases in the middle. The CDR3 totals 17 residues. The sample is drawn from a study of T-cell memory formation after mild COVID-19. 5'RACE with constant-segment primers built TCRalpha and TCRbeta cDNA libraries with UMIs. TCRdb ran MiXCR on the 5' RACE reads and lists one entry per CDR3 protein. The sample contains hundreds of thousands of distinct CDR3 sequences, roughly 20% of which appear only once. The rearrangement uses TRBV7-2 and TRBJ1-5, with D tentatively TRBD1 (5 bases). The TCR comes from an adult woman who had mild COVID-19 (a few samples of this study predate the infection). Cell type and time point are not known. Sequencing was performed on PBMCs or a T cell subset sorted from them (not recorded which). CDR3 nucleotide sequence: TGTGCCAGCAGCTTATCTCCGGGGCTATATAGCAATCAGCCCCAGCATTTT. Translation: CASSLSPGLYSNQPQHF.